Listed below are T cell receptor beta chains from one sample, sequenced in a study of radiation and T cells in renal cell carcinoma. The data were produced by immunoSEQ multiplex PCR, yet TCRdb's version contains in-frame clones alone and is incomplete. The data contain more than 100,000 clones, around 89% of them singletons. The specimen was blood, collected from a patient whose treatment included radiotherapy and nephrectomy. Receptor source: a woman aged 70 to 79 with renal cell carcinoma. Both conserved end residues are part of each CDR3. D genes are given only for firm matches. A row's size may be missing; if present it is once, few, many or a size class.

size: once; D: TRBD2; J: TRBJ2-5; V: TRBV14; CDR3: CASSQAAGVLQETQYF; DNA: TGTGCCAGCAGCCAAGCGGCGGGGGTGTTACAAGAGACCCAGTACTTC
size: NA; D: NA; J: TRBJ1-2; V: TRBV6-5; CDR3: CASSQVQGYTF; DNA: TGTGCCAGCAGTCAAGTGCAGGGCTACACCTTC
size: once; D: TRBD1; J: TRBJ2-7; V: TRBV4-3; CDR3: CASSQEGQGGGEQYF; DNA: TGCGCCAGCAGCCAAGAGGGACAGGGAGGGGGCGAGCAGTACTTC
size: NA; D: TRBD2; J: TRBJ2-3; V: TRBV23-1; CDR3: CASSGLAGAPLFHTDTQYF; DNA: TGCGCCAGCAGCGGGCTAGCGGGGGCGCCCCTTTTTCACACAGATACGCAGTATTTT
size: few; D: TRBD1; J: TRBJ1-1; V: TRBV2; CDR3: CASRYQDRGLTFF; DNA: TGTGCCAGCAGGTATCAGGACAGGGGTCTAACGTTCTTT
size: NA; D: NA; J: TRBJ2-7; V: TRBV11-3; CDR3: CASSKDGDEQYF; DNA: TGTGCCAGCAGCAAAGACGGGGACGAGCAGTACTTC
size: NA; D: TRBD1; J: TRBJ2-7; V: TRBV29-1; CDR3: CSTRDSTYEQYF; DNA: TGCAGCACCAGGGACAGCACCTACGAGCAGTACTTC
size: NA; D: NA; J: TRBJ1-6; V: TRBV15; CDR3: CATSTTRSDGRNSPLHF; DNA: TGTGCCACCAGCACCACCAGATCTGACGGCCGTAATTCACCCCTCCACTTT
size: NA; D: TRBD1; J: TRBJ2-4; V: TRBV15; CDR3: CATSARTGSISVDLAKNIQYF; DNA: TGTGCCACCAGCGCCCGGACAGGGTCTATTTCGGTTGACTTAGCCAAAAACATTCAGTACTTC
size: once; D: NA; J: TRBJ1-2; V: TRBV5-8; CDR3: CAMRPRANYGYTF; DNA: TGTGCCATGAGGCCGAGGGCTAACTATGGCTACACCTTC
size: NA; D: TRBD1; J: TRBJ1-6; V: TRBV5-1; CDR3: CASSLGQGVSDSPLHF; DNA: TGCGCCAGCAGCCTGGGACAGGGGGTATCCGATTCACCCCTCCACTTT
size: NA; D: NA; J: TRBJ2-7; V: TRBV6-1; CDR3: CASSEGGSGQYF; DNA: TGTGCCAGCAGTGAAGGGGGCTCAGGGCAGTACTTC
size: NA; D: NA; J: TRBJ2-3; V: TRBV7-9; CDR3: CASSLSGATDTQYF; DNA: TGTGCCAGCAGCTTGTCCGGGGCCACAGATACGCAGTATTTT
size: NA; D: TRBD2; J: TRBJ2-3; V: TRBV7-2; CDR3: CASSLTSGGVGTDTQYF; DNA: TGTGCCAGCAGCTTAACTAGCGGGGGGGTCGGCACAGATACGCAGTATTTT
size: NA; D: NA; J: TRBJ1-1; V: TRBV6-5; CDR3: CASSLRGVNTEAFF; DNA: TGTGCCAGCAGTCTCAGAGGGGTGAACACTGAAGCTTTCTTT
size: NA; D: NA; J: TRBJ1-4; V: TRBV5-8; CDR3: CASSLTGEKLFF; DNA: TGTGCCAGCAGCTTGACAGGCGAAAAACTGTTTTTT
size: NA; D: TRBD1; J: TRBJ1-2; V: TRBV19; CDR3: CASRSGGRYGYTF; DNA: TGTGCCAGTAGGTCAGGGGGTCGCTATGGCTACACCTTC
size: NA; D: NA; J: TRBJ2-1; V: TRBV30; CDR3: CAWSVPWGGRSNEQFF; DNA: TGTGCCTGGAGTGTGCCGTGGGGGGGCCGGTCCAATGAGCAGTTCTTC
size: NA; D: TRBD1; J: TRBJ1-1; V: TRBV27; CDR3: CASSYSGGSRDTEAFF; DNA: TGTGCCAGCAGTTACTCAGGGGGTAGCAGAGACACTGAAGCTTTCTTT
size: NA; D: NA; J: TRBJ1-1; V: TRBV5-1; CDR3: CASSIQTGNTEAFF; DNA: TGCGCCAGCAGCATACAGACAGGGAACACTGAAGCTTTCTTT
size: NA; D: TRBD2; J: TRBJ2-7; V: TRBV7-2; CDR3: CASSRTSGGSYEQYF; DNA: TGTGCCAGCAGCCGGACTAGCGGGGGGTCCTACGAGCAGTACTTC
size: NA; D: TRBD1; J: TRBJ1-4; V: TRBV4-2; CDR3: CASSQERVQGAGEKLFF; DNA: TGTGCCAGCAGCCAAGAACGGGTACAGGGGGCGGGAGAAAAACTGTTTTTT
size: NA; D: TRBD2; J: TRBJ2-1; V: TRBV6-1; CDR3: CASSVGRGSYNEQFF; DNA: TGTGCCAGCAGTGTCGGGCGGGGGAGCTACAATGAGCAGTTCTTC
size: NA; D: NA; J: TRBJ1-3; V: TRBV15; CDR3: CATSRRDPTGNTIYF; DNA: TGTGCCACCAGCAGACGGGACCCGACTGGAAACACCATATATTTT
size: NA; D: TRBD2; J: TRBJ2-1; V: TRBV7-9; CDR3: CASSPRRAGGNEQFF; DNA: TGTGCCAGCAGCCCCAGGAGAGCGGGGGGAAATGAGCAGTTCTTC
size: few; D: NA; J: TRBJ1-1; V: TRBV30; CDR3: CAWSGTQGRVAFF; DNA: TGTGCCTGGAGTGGGACGCAAGGTCGGGTAGCTTTCTTT
size: NA; D: NA; J: TRBJ1-1; V: TRBV9; CDR3: CASSVAMTSNTEAFF; DNA: TGTGCCAGCAGCGTAGCGATGACATCGAACACTGAAGCTTTCTTT
size: NA; D: NA; J: TRBJ1-4; V: TRBV4-1; CDR3: CASSQAGTPNEKLFF; DNA: TGCGCCAGCAGCCAAGCGGGGACTCCTAATGAAAAACTGTTTTTT
size: NA; D: NA; J: TRBJ1-2; V: TRBV14; CDR3: CASSQISGTLGGYTF; DNA: TGTGCCAGCAGCCAAATCTCCGGGACCCTCGGCGGCTACACCTTC
size: NA; D: NA; J: TRBJ2-7; V: TRBV6-5; CDR3: CASSSRDGTYEQYF; DNA: TGTGCCAGCAGTTCACGGGACGGGACCTACGAGCAGTACTTC
size: NA; D: NA; J: TRBJ2-7; V: TRBV6-1; CDR3: CASSAGTAYYEQYF; DNA: TGTGCCAGCAGTGCCGGGACTGCTTACTACGAGCAGTACTTC
size: NA; D: NA; J: TRBJ2-3; V: TRBV7-2; CDR3: CASSLATDTQYF; DNA: TGTGCCAGCAGCTTAGCCACAGATACGCAGTATTTT
size: few; D: NA; J: TRBJ1-3; V: TRBV19; CDR3: CASSQGNGNTIYF; DNA: TGTGCCAGTAGTCAGGGAAATGGAAACACCATATATTTT
size: few; D: TRBD2; J: TRBJ2-1; V: TRBV9; CDR3: CASSPPAGNYNEQFF; DNA: TGTGCCAGCAGCCCCCCAGCGGGGAACTACAATGAGCAGTTCTTC
size: NA; D: TRBD1; J: TRBJ2-1; V: TRBV11-2; CDR3: CASSFTGTVSYNEQFF; DNA: TGTGCCAGCAGCTTTACCGGGACAGTGTCCTACAATGAGCAGTTCTTC
size: NA; D: NA; J: TRBJ2-7; V: TRBV7-2; CDR3: CASSKLFLYEQYF; DNA: TGTGCCAGCAGCAAACTCTTTTTATACGAGCAGTACTTC
size: NA; D: NA; J: TRBJ1-6; V: TRBV25-1; CDR3: CASSAPGLGISPLHF; DNA: TGTGCCAGCAGTGCACCGGGCCTCGGGATTTCACCCCTCCACTTT
size: once; D: TRBD1; J: TRBJ1-1; V: TRBV14; CDR3: CASSQAGRGQVTEAFF; DNA: TGTGCCAGCAGCCAAGCTGGCAGGGGGCAGGTTACTGAAGCTTTCTTT
size: NA; D: TRBD2; J: TRBJ2-1; V: TRBV9; CDR3: CASSVEGSGGYNEQFF; DNA: TGTGCCAGCAGCGTAGAAGGTAGCGGGGGATACAATGAGCAGTTCTTC
size: NA; D: NA; J: TRBJ2-7; V: TRBV28; CDR3: CASSLGGQIYEQYF; DNA: TGTGCCAGCAGTTTGGGGGGACAGATCTACGAGCAGTACTTC
size: NA; D: NA; J: TRBJ2-7; V: TRBV5-4; CDR3: CASSLVGSYEQYF; DNA: TGTGCCAGCAGCTTGGTAGGCAGCTACGAGCAGTACTTC
size: NA; D: NA; J: TRBJ1-2; V: TRBV27; CDR3: CASSFLDTPYGYTF; DNA: TGTGCCAGCAGTTTTCTCGACACCCCCTATGGCTACACCTTC
size: once; D: NA; J: TRBJ1-1; V: TRBV7-2; CDR3: CASSRRFGANTEAFF; DNA: TGTGCCAGCAGCCGTCGTTTTGGGGCGAACACTGAAGCTTTCTTT
size: NA; D: NA; J: TRBJ2-3; V: TRBV11-3; CDR3: CASSSYREKDTQYF; DNA: TGTGCCAGCAGCTCATACCGGGAGAAAGATACGCAGTATTTT